This paragraph covers one TCR beta chain sequence. Cohorts were determined from participant-reported clinical history. Each exposed participant met a COVID-19 case in the 2 weeks preceding study entry. The CDR3 runs 16 residues. The germline CDR1 and CDR2 sequences are ENHRY and SYGVKD. V was clipped by 0 bases and J by 5 bases; unmatched bases: 6. The sample comes from a study of blood T cell repertoires in COVID-19. Study information: Samples representing acute and convalescent COVID-19 were sourced from the United States, Italy and Spain.

In the study's own analysis: Reference gene primer amplification gave nucleated cell count estimates. The data were produced by immunoSEQ multiplex PCR, yet TCRdb's version contains in-frame clones alone and is incomplete. V and J calls and clone size are as listed in that table; D and trimming were resolved from the DNA. Of about 430,000 clones listed, about 88% were seen once; the top ten hold less than 1.5%. The receptor was isolated from a woman in her late teens or twenties who had been exposed to COVID-19. The V and J genes are TRBV10-3 and TRBJ1-5; 8 nucleotides agree with TRBD1. What was sequenced was PBMCs or T cells enriched from blood (not recorded which). The CDR3 here is CAISESGQGRDQPQHF. The CDR3 DNA sequence: TGTGCCATCAGTGAGTCCGGACAGGGAAGGGATCAGCCCCAGCATTTT.